This is a list of T cell receptor beta chains from one sample in a study of CD8 T cells in Susac syndrome. TCRdb analysed the immunoSEQ multiplex PCR reads with MiXCR anew, one entry per CDR3 protein. Among around 180,000 distinct CDR3 sequences listed, 90% to 95% were seen once. The sample taken for sequencing was CD4+ T cells from PBMCs. These receptors came from a human donor with Susac syndrome. The CDR3 runs from the conserved cysteine through the conserved F or W. A D gene is named only where the DNA matches it firmly. Some rows mark clone size as missing; the rest say once, few, many or name a class of expanded clone.

NA	TRBV7-2	TRBJ2-3	NA	CASSRNSPSTDTQYF	TGTGCCAGCAGCCGAAACAGCCCTAGCACAGATACGCAGTATTTT
TRBD1	TRBV3-1	TRBJ1-1	NA	CASGGGSTEAFF	TGTGCCTCAGGGGGCGGAAGTACTGAAGCTTTCTTT
TRBD1	TRBV15	TRBJ2-7	NA	CATSSGTRTGGDEQYF	TGTGCCACCAGCAGTGGCACGCGGACAGGGGGGGACGAGCAGTACTTC
TRBD1	TRBV12-3/TRBV12-4	TRBJ2-7	NA	CASSPGQGREQYF	TGTGCCAGCAGTCCGGGACAGGGGAGGGAGCAGTACTTC
NA	TRBV24-1	TRBJ2-1	NA	CATGTDSNNEQFF	TGTGCCACCGGTACGGACAGCAACAATGAGCAGTTCTTC
NA	TRBV7-9	TRBJ1-6	NA	CASSLGDNSPLHF	TGTGCCAGCAGCTTAGGGGATAATTCACCCCTCCACTTT
TRBD1	TRBV30	TRBJ1-4	NA	CAWSGPTPTGEKLFF	TGTGCCTGGAGTGGACCCACACCGACAGGGGAAAAACTGTTTTTT
NA	TRBV27	TRBJ1-3	once	CASSLSRRSGNTIYF	TGTGCCAGCAGTTTATCCAGGAGGTCTGGAAACACCATATATTTT
NA	TRBV5-6	TRBJ1-6	once	CASRDRQNSPLHF	TGTGCCAGCAGAGACAGACAGAATTCACCCCTCCACTTT
NA	TRBV19	TRBJ1-6	NA	CASGGPYNSPLHF	TGTGCCAGTGGGGGGCCCTATAATTCACCCCTCCACTTT
TRBD1	TRBV12-3/TRBV12-4	TRBJ2-1	NA	CASSPGTGDSYNEQFF	TGTGCCAGCAGTCCCGGGACAGGGGACTCCTACAATGAGCAGTTCTTC
NA	TRBV6-5	TRBJ1-2	NA	CASSSEYGRRNGYTF	TGTGCCAGCAGTTCCGAGTATGGACGTCGGAATGGCTACACCTTC
NA	TRBV29-1	TRBJ1-1	NA	CSVDEGYNTEAFF	TGCAGCGTTGATGAGGGGTATAACACTGAAGCTTTCTTT
NA	TRBV2	TRBJ1-5	NA	CASSEHSSGNQPQHF	TGTGCCAGCAGTGAACATAGCTCAGGCAATCAGCCCCAGCATTTT
NA	TRBV15	TRBJ2-2	NA	CATSLRGGLLFF	TGTGCCACCAGTCTACGCGGTGGGTTGCTGTTTTTT
NA	TRBV9	TRBJ2-1	NA	CASSVAGGPGEQFF	TGTGCCAGCAGCGTAGCCGGGGGCCCAGGGGAGCAGTTCTTC
TRBD2	TRBV24-1	TRBJ2-3	once	CATGGGTTTDTQYF	TGTGCCACCGGAGGAGGGACTACCACAGATACGCAGTATTTT
NA	TRBV30	TRBJ2-5	NA	CAWKGYQETQYF	TGTGCCTGGAAGGGATACCAAGAGACCCAGTACTTC
TRBD2	TRBV30	TRBJ2-7	NA	CAWTSGGEEQYF	TGTGCCTGGACTAGCGGGGGAGAAGAGCAGTACTTC
NA	TRBV9	TRBJ1-6	NA	CASSVASRGDSPLHF	TGTGCCAGCAGCGTAGCTAGTCGAGGGGATTCACCCCTCCACTTT
NA	TRBV20-1	TRBJ2-7	NA	CSASGRGEPYEQYF	TGCAGTGCTAGCGGCAGGGGGGAGCCCTACGAGCAGTACTTC
TRBD1	TRBV3-1	TRBJ2-2	NA	CASSPGTGYTGELFF	TGTGCCAGCAGCCCCGGGACAGGGTACACCGGGGAGCTGTTTTTT
NA	TRBV29-1	TRBJ1-1	NA	CSGLGTEAFF	TGCAGCGGTCTCGGCACTGAAGCTTTCTTT